These 22 T cell receptor beta chains were sequenced from one sample in a study of post-analysis software for immune sequencing data. General study points: There were a few TRBV segments more frequent in patients than controls, and TRBV5-6, TRBV5-1 and TRBV20-1 were among them.

The library was made from cDNA and included unique molecular identifiers. TCRdb passed the PCR reads through MiXCR, listing each CDR3 protein once. The sample lists approximately 770,000 distinct CDR3 sequences; about 43% were seen once. These receptors' targets are unknown. The sequencing input was blood. These receptors all stem from a girl aged 10 to 17 with multiple sclerosis.

This clonotype was counted only a few times. The V gene is TRBV20-1, the J gene TRBJ2-1; D might be TRBD2 (5 bases). There are 16 residues in the CDR3. Per germline, CDR1 DFQATT and CDR2 SNEGSKA (reference sequence). V dropped 5 bases and J dropped 6 bases, with 23 bases sitting between them. The CDR3 here is CSASRPNFPGVNEQFF. DNA of the CDR3: TGCAGTGCTTCACGGCCTAATTTCCCCGGGGTCAATGAGCAGTTCTTC.

Turning to this clonotype: Germline and junction disagree at one end, which may indicate a read error. V usage is TRBV4-1 and J usage is TRBJ2-3; 9 nucleotides align to TRBD1. Germline V gene data show CDR1 as MGHRA and CDR2 as YSYEKL. The CDR3 totals 18 residues. Written as DNA, the CDR3 is TGCGCCAGCAGCCAAGAGGGACAGGGTTTTGCTAGCACAGATGCGCAGTATTTT. The encoded protein is CASSQEGQGFASTDAQYF.

This sequence joins TRBV15 and TRBJ2-3, with unresolved D. CDR1 LNHNV and CDR2 YYDKDF come from the germline V gene (reference sequence). There are 14 residues in the CDR3. The V end lost 4 bases, the J end lost 7 bases, and 15 bases lay between the germline ends. The chain's CDR3 is CATSMSRVVYTQYF. For the CDR3, the DNA is TGTGCCACCAGCATGAGCCGAGTTGTCTATACGCAGTATTTT.

This clonotype was observed a few times. The V call is TRBV28, the J call TRBJ1-1, with D tentatively TRBD1 (5 bases). Germline V gene lookup returns CDR1 MDHEN and CDR2 SYDVKM. The CDR3 is made up of 15 amino acids. Trimming took 5 bases from V and 10 from J, leaving 23 bases between them. This CDR3 is CASSPDRDESPPAFF. The CDR3, as DNA: TGTGCCAGCAGTCCAGACCGGGACGAGTCCCCCCCAGCTTTCTTT.

In this sample, this clonotype turned up a few times. This rearrangement joins TRBV4-1 to TRBJ2-1; the D gene is possibly TRBD2 (5 bases). Germline loops: CDR1 MGHRA, CDR2 YSYEKL. The V and J ends lost 0 bases and 2 bases respectively, with 11 bases between them. The CDR3 is 16 amino acids. CDR3 sequence: CASSQDPSGPYNEQFF. The CDR3 DNA sequence: TGCGCCAGCAGCCAAGATCCCAGCGGACCCTACAATGAGCAGTTCTTC.

There are a few counts of this clonotype. The chain couples TRBV28 to TRBJ2-3, with D perhaps TRBD1 (6 bases). Germline V gene lookup returns CDR1 MDHEN and CDR2 SYDVKM. Trimming took 6 bases from V and 2 from J, leaving 15 bases between them. The CDR3 runs 15 residues. CDR3 region: CASRPGQLYTDTQYF. The CDR3 region has the DNA TGTGCCAGCAGACCCGGACAGCTGTACACAGATACGCAGTATTTT. The full variable domain, in which reference TRBV28 and TRBJ2-3 provide the parts outside the CDR3, is DVKVTQSSRYLVKRTGEKVFLECVQDMDHENMFWYRQDPGLGLRLIYFSYDVKMKEKGDIPEGYSVSREKKERFSLILESASTNQTSMYLCASRPGQLYTDTQYFGPGTRLTVL.

In this sample, this clonotype turned up a few times. This chain joins TRBV5-1 and TRBJ2-1, with 14 bases that match TRBD2. There are 15 residues in the CDR3. Germline CDR1 SGHRS, CDR2 YFSETQ. V was clipped by 4 bases and J by 9 bases; unmatched bases: 6. The CDR3 sequence: CASSAGTSGSSEQFF. CDR3 nucleotides: TGCGCCAGCAGCGCCGGGACTAGCGGGAGCAGTGAGCAGTTCTTC.

The chain carries TRBV4-3 and TRBJ2-7, with 8 bases that match TRBD1. This CDR3 has 16 amino acids. Germline CDR1 is LGHNA and CDR2 is YSLEER. The junction had 11 bases not matched to a gene; V was cut back by 0 bases and J by 7 bases. Here the CDR3 reads CASSQDDRGFYNEQYF. CDR3 sequence (DNA): TGCGCCAGCAGCCAAGATGACAGGGGATTCTACAATGAGCAGTACTTC.

The chain uses TRBV28 and TRBJ1-4; TRBD1 aligns across 9 bases. The CDR3 length is 18 residues. The germline V gene has CDR1 MDHEN and CDR2 SYDVKM. V lost 2 bases, J lost 0 bases, and 7 bases stayed unmatched. The CDR3 reads CASSLLTGGISTNEKLFF. CDR3 nucleotides: TGTGCCAGCAGTTTACTGACAGGGGGGATATCAACTAATGAAAAACTGTTTTTT.

This clonotype was seen at least ten times. The chain is built from TRBV20-1 and TRBJ2-1; 10 nucleotides agree with TRBD2. The CDR3 is made up of 13 amino acids. Germline V gives CDR1 DFQATT, CDR2 SNEGSKA (reference sequence). J lost 8 bases, V lost 6 bases, and 7 bases had no gene match. Here the CDR3 reads CSAPGLAVYEQFF. CDR3 in DNA: TGCAGTGCCCCTGGACTAGCGGTATATGAGCAGTTCTTC.

The sample holds many counts of this clonotype. The chain employs TRBV7-2 and TRBJ2-7; a weak D match, TRBD2 (6 bases). Germline V gene sequence: CDR1 SGHTA, CDR2 FQGNSA. Trimming took off 1 base at V and 3 bases at J, with 7 bases between the two ends. CDR3 length: 13 amino acids. The CDR3 DNA reads as TGTGCCAGCAGCTTAGGGGGGGACTACGAGCAGTACTTC. Translated, it gives CASSLGGDYEQYF.

The chain uses TRBV6-5 and TRBJ1-1; tentative D call: TRBD1 (5 bases). Between the trimmed V and J ends, which lost 6 bases and 4 bases, there was a span of 12 bases. This CDR3 is built from 13 residues. Per the germline V gene, CDR1 is MNHEY and CDR2 is SVGAGI. The CDR3 region is CASRLGLGTEAFF. The CDR3 DNA reads as TGTGCCAGCAGGCTGGGACTGGGCACTGAAGCTTTCTTT.

The gene calls are TRBV20-1 and TRBJ2-5; D possibly corresponds to TRBD2 (6 bases). The CDR3 loop spans 13 amino acids. From germline, CDR1 is DFQATT and CDR2 SNEGSKA (reference sequence). Trimming left V 4 bases short and J 2 bases short, with 11 bases between. The DNA of the CDR3 is TGCAGTGCTATTTTAGCGGCACAAGAGACCCAGTACTTC. Its protein product is CSAILAAQETQYF.

The chain has TRBV19 and TRBJ1-2; TRBD1 matches 8 bases. The germline V gene encodes CDR1 LNHDA and CDR2 SQIVND (reference sequence). V lost 4 bases, J lost 7 bases, and 11 bases stayed unmatched. The CDR3 spans 15 residues. DNA of the CDR3: TGTGCCAGTAGTAGGAACAGGGGGGGAGACGTTGGCTACACCTTC. It is translated as CASSRNRGGDVGYTF. The whole variable domain, remainder taken from reference TRBV19 and TRBJ1-2, is DGGITQSPKYLFRKEGQNVTLSCEQNLNHDAMYWYRQDPGQGLRLIYYSQIVNDFQKGDIAEGYSVSREKKESFPLTVTSAQKNPTAFYLCASSRNRGGDVGYTFGSGTRLTVV.

In this sample, this clonotype turned up a few times. Here the CDR3 DNA reads TGTGCCAGCAGCTTAGAGCCCGCTGGGTCGTTGGCCGACTATGGCTACACCTTC. This gives the protein CASSLEPAGSLADYGYTF. This rearrangement joins TRBV7-3 to TRBJ1-2; D unresolved. The germline CDR1 and CDR2 sequences are SGHTA and FQGTGA. CDR3 length: 18 amino acids. V lost 2 bases and J lost 3, with 22 bases in between.

A few counts support this clonotype. V and J are TRBV7-2 and TRBJ2-5; TRBD1 aligns across 9 bases. After removal of 5 bases from V and 4 bases from J, the junction contained 5 bases not matched to a gene. The CDR3 has 14 residues. CDR1 SGHTA and CDR2 FQGNSA come from the germline V gene. This CDR3 is CASSPYRGLETQYF. The CDR3 bases are TGTGCCAGCAGCCCCTACAGGGGGCTAGAGACCCAGTACTTC. The whole variable domain, remainder taken from reference TRBV7-2 and TRBJ2-5, is GAGVSQSPSNKVTEKGKDVELRCDPISGHTALYWYRQSLGQGLEFLIYFQGNSAPDKSGLPSDRFSAERTGGSVSTLTIQRTQQEDSAVYLCASSPYRGLETQYFGPGTRLLVL.

This clonotype was counted a few times. The genes are TRBV6-5 and TRBJ2-7; 8 positions match TRBD1. The germline gives CDR1 MNHEY, CDR2 SVGAGI. V shed 2 bases, J shed 4 bases, and the junction held 10 bases outside the gene matches. The CDR3 spans 16 residues. The CDR3 loop is CASSYAQTGVGYEQYF. CDR3 nucleotides: TGTGCCAGCAGTTACGCTCAGACAGGGGTCGGGTACGAGCAGTACTTC.

The chain uses TRBV5-1 and TRBJ2-3, with D possibly being TRBD1 (5 bases). Per germline, CDR1 SGHRS and CDR2 YFSETQ. This CDR3 has 18 amino acids. Trimming cost V 3 bases and J 2 bases, with 22 bases left between them. The chain's CDR3 is CASSSTILQGMVTDTQYF. CDR3 sequence (DNA): TGCGCCAGCAGCTCCACAATACTGCAGGGTATGGTCACAGATACGCAGTATTTT.

The gene calls are TRBV9 and TRBJ2-7, with a possible D match to TRBD1 (7 bases). The V gene's germline CDR1 is SGDLS and CDR2 YYNGEE. The CDR3 totals 14 residues. With 4 bases removed from V and 5 bases from J, the gap between germline ends came to 16 bases. This chain's CDR3 is CASSTRQGGDEQYF. The CDR3 DNA is TGTGCCAGCAGCACCCGACAGGGCGGGGACGAGCAGTACTTC.

This chain connects TRBV12-3 or TRBV12-4 to TRBJ2-3, with D perhaps TRBD1 (5 bases). The V gene lost 2 bases and the J gene lost 4 bases, with 19 bases spanning the gap. The CDR3 consists of 17 residues. The CDR3 region is CASSLMGQTERADTQYF. The CDR3 nucleotides read TGTGCCAGCAGTTTAATGGGGCAGACCGAAAGGGCAGATACGCAGTATTTT.

The rearrangement joins TRBV4-3 to TRBJ2-5; no reliable D call. Trimming shortened V by 1 base and J by 2 bases, and 11 bases separated the two germline ends. The length of the CDR3 is 15 residues. CDR1 is LGHNA, CDR2 YSLEER, per germline. In nucleotides, the CDR3 is TGCGCCAGCAGCCAAGGGAACAGCGATCAAGAGACCCAGTACTTC. Its protein is CASSQGNSDQETQYF.

The rearrangement joins TRBV15 to TRBJ2-5, with D perhaps matching TRBD2 (5 bases). Trimming took 0 bases from V and 11 from J, leaving 19 bases between them. The CDR3 runs to 15 residues. Germline lookup yields CDR1 LNHNV and CDR2 YYDKDF (reference sequence). DNA of the CDR3: TGTGCCACCAGCAGAGAGGGCACTAGTCTGTGGGAGCAGTACTTC. Protein sequence: CATSREGTSLWEQYF.